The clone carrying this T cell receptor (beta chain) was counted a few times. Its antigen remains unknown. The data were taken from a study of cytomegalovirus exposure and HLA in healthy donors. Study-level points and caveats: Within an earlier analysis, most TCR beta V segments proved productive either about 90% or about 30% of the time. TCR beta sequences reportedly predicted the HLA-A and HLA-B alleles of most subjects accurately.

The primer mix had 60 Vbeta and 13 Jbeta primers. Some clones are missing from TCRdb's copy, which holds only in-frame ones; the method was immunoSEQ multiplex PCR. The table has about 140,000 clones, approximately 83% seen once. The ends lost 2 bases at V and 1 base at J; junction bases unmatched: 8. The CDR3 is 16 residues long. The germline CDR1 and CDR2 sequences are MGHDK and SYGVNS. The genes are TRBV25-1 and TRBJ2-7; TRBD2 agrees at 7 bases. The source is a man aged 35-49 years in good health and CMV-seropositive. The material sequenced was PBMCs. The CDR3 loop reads CASSEGGSYWSYEQYF. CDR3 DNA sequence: TGTGCCAGCAGTGAAGGCGGGAGTTATTGGTCCTACGAGCAGTACTTC.